The sequence of this T cell receptor beta chain was determined in a study of siplizumab effects on memory and regulatory T cells. Per sample, the assay covered 95,000 to 100,000 TCR templates. Libraries were prepared by immunoSEQ multiplex PCR; TCRdb keeps only in-frame clonotypes and omits some of them. In the table there are around 26,000 clones, 65% to 90% of which are singletons. Sequenced unstimulated subsets in three donor pairs: CD4+ naive, CD4+ memory, CD8+ naive, CD8+ effector memory, CD8+ TEMRA. CDR1 SGHDN and CDR2 FVKESK come from the germline V gene. Trimming removed 0 bases at V and 6 bases at J, with 12 bases between. The CDR3 has 14 amino acids.

The source of this sequence is a human donor in good health. The V call is TRBV14, the J call TRBJ2-7; D may match TRBD1 or TRBD2 (6 bases each). Sequenced material: memory CD4+ T cells sorted from blood. The CDR3 loop is CASSQDRGQGEQYF. The CDR3 nucleotides are TGTGCCAGCAGCCAAGATCGGGGGCAGGGCGAGCAGTACTTC.